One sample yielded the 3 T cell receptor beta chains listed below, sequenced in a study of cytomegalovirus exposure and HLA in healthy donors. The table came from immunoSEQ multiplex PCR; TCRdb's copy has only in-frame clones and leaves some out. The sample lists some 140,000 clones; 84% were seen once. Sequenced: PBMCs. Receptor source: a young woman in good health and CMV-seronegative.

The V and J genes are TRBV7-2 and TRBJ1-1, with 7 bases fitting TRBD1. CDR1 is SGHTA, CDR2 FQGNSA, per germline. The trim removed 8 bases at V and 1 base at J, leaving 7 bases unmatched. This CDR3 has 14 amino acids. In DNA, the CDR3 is TGTGCCAGCGTACGAAGACAGGGGAACACTGAAGCTTTCTTT. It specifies CASVRRQGNTEAFF.

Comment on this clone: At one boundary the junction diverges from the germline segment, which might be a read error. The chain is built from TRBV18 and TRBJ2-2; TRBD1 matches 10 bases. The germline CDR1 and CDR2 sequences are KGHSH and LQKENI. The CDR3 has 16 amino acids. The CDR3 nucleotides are TGTGCCAGCTCACCCCCGGGACAGGGGAACCCCGGGGAGCTGTTTTTT. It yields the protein CASSPPGQGNPGELFF.

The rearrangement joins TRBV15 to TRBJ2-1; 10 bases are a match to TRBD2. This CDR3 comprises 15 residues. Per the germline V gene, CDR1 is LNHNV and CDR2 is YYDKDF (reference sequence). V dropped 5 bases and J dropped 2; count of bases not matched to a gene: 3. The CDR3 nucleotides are TGTGCCACCAGCTCCAGCGGGGGGGCCTACAATGAGCAGTTCTTC. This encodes CATSSSGGAYNEQFF.